Listed below are T cell receptor beta chains from one sample, sequenced in a study of T cell responses to AZD1222 COVID-19 vaccine. TCRdb's copy holds only in-frame clones and misses some; the assay was immunoSEQ multiplex PCR. Found here are about 110,000 clones, 89% of them singletons; the top ten hold approximately 7%. Sequencing used peripheral blood, obtained on day 0 of AZD1222 vaccination. These receptors all come from an adult in good health. Both conserved end residues are part of each CDR3. A D gene is named only where the DNA matches it firmly. Some rows mark clone size as missing; the rest say once, few, many or name a class of expanded clone.

abundance,v_gene,j_gene,d_gene,CDR3aa,CDR3nt
-,TRBV19,TRBJ2-5,TRBD1,CASSIDPPGTGAQETQYF,TGTGCCAGTAGTATAGACCCACCCGGGACAGGGGCACAAGAGACCCAGTACTTC
-,TRBV7-9,TRBJ2-2,-,CAVGSDTGELFF,TGTGCTGTAGGTAGCGACACCGGGGAGCTGTTTTTT
-,TRBV24-1,TRBJ2-7,-,CATSDPGTDSYEQYF,TGTGCCACCAGTGACCCCGGGACGGACTCCTACGAGCAGTACTTC
few,TRBV5-1,TRBJ1-4,TRBD1,CASSGGQGNEKLFF,TGCGCCAGCAGTGGGGGACAGGGGAATGAAAAACTGTTTTTT
-,TRBV6-5,TRBJ1-1,TRBD1,CASIPGQGTEAFF,TGTGCCAGCATCCCGGGACAGGGCACTGAAGCTTTCTTT
-,TRBV7-2,TRBJ2-3,-,CASSFNPYSTDTQYF,TGTGCCAGCAGCTTTAACCCTTATAGCACAGATACGCAGTATTTT
-,TRBV12-5,TRBJ1-1,TRBD1,CASGYSTGGERTEAFF,TGTGCTAGTGGTTACTCGACAGGGGGGGAGAGGACTGAAGCTTTCTTT
-,TRBV7-9,TRBJ1-5,-,CASSQDDRELTQHF,TGTGCCAGCAGCCAGGACGATAGGGAGCTGACCCAGCATTTT
-,TRBV28,TRBJ1-2,-,CASKNIREASYGYTF,TGTGCCAGCAAAAATATCAGGGAGGCATCCTATGGCTACACCTTC
-,TRBV28,TRBJ1-6,-,CASSSQVSSPLHF,TGTGCCAGCAGTTCCCAAGTCTCGTCACCCCTCCACTTT